This T cell receptor beta chain was captured by sequencing in a study of CXCR3-negative and CXCR3-positive naive CD8 T cells. Study context: Per-library TRB read counts averaged about 1.5 +/- 0.3 million, adding up to some 150 million in total.

Triplicate 300,000-cell sorts were made of each CD8+ T cell subset. As concerns this clonotype: Its antigen is not known.

General observations from the study: For naive cells, CXCR3-negative and CXCR3-positive subsets had similar TRBV-TRBJ usage; for memory cells, usage differed. When CXCR3-positive naive cells were set against CXCR3-negative naive cells, the former had more hydrophobic TRB CDR3s.

5' RACE that incorporated UMI labels was used to prepare the TRB cDNA libraries. Following a re-call of the 5' RACE reads, TCRdb has one entry per CDR3 protein and lacks DNA. Its table records about 50,000 distinct CDR3 sequences. Per the germline V gene, CDR1 is DFQATT and CDR2 is SNEGSKA (reference sequence). The CDR3 sequence is 14 residues long. Sequencing was carried out using naive CXCR3+ CD8+ T cells from blood. Documented subset: CD45RO-CCR7+CD27+CD95- naive CD8+ T cells expressing CXCR3 (TNR3+). The chain recombines TRBV20-1 with TRBJ2-1; the TCRdb D gene call, TRBD1, has no DNA to confirm it. The source of this sequence is a human donor in good health. Some clones in this sample may be carry-over from other donors' samples. CDR3 region: CSASGTGNYNEQFF.